The next 21 T cell receptor beta chains were all read from a single sample in a study of blood T cell repertoires in COVID-19. Profiled with immunoSEQ multiplex PCR; TCRdb holds only in-frame clones, not every one. Of roughly 280,000 clones in the sample, 85% to 90% were seen once. Sequencing was performed on PBMCs or T cells enriched from blood (not recorded which). All receptors come from a woman aged 25 to 39 with acute COVID-19.

The chain recombines TRBV12-5 with TRBJ1-1; a possible D gene is TRBD1 (5 bases). V was clipped by 7 bases and J by 3 bases, with 12 bases between them. Germline values: CDR1 LGHNT, CDR2 FRNRAP. The length of the CDR3 is 13 residues. CDR3 loop: CASAPPGDTEAFF. CDR3 sequence (DNA): TGTGCTAGTGCCCCCCCGGGGGACACTGAAGCTTTCTTT. The entire variable domain, with the rest obtained from reference TRBV12-5 and TRBJ1-1, is as follows: DARVTQTPRHKVTEMGQEVTMRCQPILGHNTVFWYRQTMMQGLELLAYFRNRAPLDDSGMPKDRFSAEMPDATLATLKIQPSEPRDSAVYFCASAPPGDTEAFFGQGTRLTVV.

The chain is built from TRBV2 and TRBJ1-4; TRBD1 is a possible D gene (6 bases). The germline CDR1 and CDR2 sequences are SNHLY and FYNNEI. The CDR3 contains 12 residues. V lost 11 bases, J lost 6 bases, and 13 bases lay in between. CDR3 DNA sequence: TGTGCCGGACGACAGGAGGATGAAAAACTGTTTTTT. This sequence encodes CAGRQEDEKLFF.

V and J are TRBV7-3 and TRBJ2-3, with 11 bases aligning to TRBD2. The CDR3 runs to 15 residues. V shed 2 bases and J 5 bases; nucleotides not matched to a gene: 3. CDR1 SGHTA and CDR2 FQGTGA come from the germline V gene. The CDR3 sequence: CASSLVAGGGDTQYF. CDR3 in DNA: TGTGCCAGCAGCTTAGTAGCGGGAGGGGGAGATACGCAGTATTTT.

The chain employs TRBV11-3 and TRBJ2-2; D gene uncertain. The CDR3 covers 13 residues. The V gene lost 5 bases and the J gene lost 1 base, with 5 bases spanning the gap. Germline V gene data show CDR1 as SGHNT and CDR2 as YENEEA. In DNA form, the CDR3 reads TGTGCCAGCAGCCGACAGAACACCGGGGAGCTGTTTTTT. Its translation: CASSRQNTGELFF.

The V gene is TRBV7-3, the J gene TRBJ2-5; possibly TRBD2 for D (6 bases). Germline V lookup: CDR1 SGHTA, CDR2 FQGTGA. The CDR3 is made up of 20 amino acids. Trimming took 1 base from V and 1 from J, leaving 25 bases between them. CDR3 region: CASSLNQPFGSGPFQETQYF. CDR3 nucleotide sequence: TGTGCCAGCAGCTTAAATCAGCCTTTTGGAAGCGGGCCCTTCCAAGAGACCCAGTACTTC.

V and J are TRBV10-3 and TRBJ2-1; tentative D call: TRBD2 (6 bases). The CDR3 contains 15 residues. Germline assignment: CDR1 ENHRY and CDR2 SYGVKD. Between the trimmed V and J ends, which lost 8 bases and 7 bases, there was a span of 21 bases. The CDR3 protein is CAIGLGRDEENEQFF. DNA of the CDR3: TGTGCCATCGGGCTCGGGCGGGATGAGGAGAATGAGCAGTTCTTC.

This clone was detected only a few times. This rearrangement joins TRBV9 to TRBJ2-7, with TRBD2 matching 11 bases. Germline CDR1 and CDR2: SGDLS and YYNGEE. The CDR3 sequence is 14 residues long. Germline trimming cut 4 bases from V and 6 bases from J; bases unmatched to any gene: 6. The CDR3 loop is CASSPGLAGLEQYF. The CDR3 DNA reads as TGTGCCAGCAGCCCAGGACTAGCGGGTCTCGAGCAGTACTTC. The whole variable domain, remainder taken from reference TRBV9 and TRBJ2-7, is DSGVTQTPKHLITATGQRVTLRCSPRSGDLSVYWYQQSLDQGLQFLIQYYNGEERAKGNILERFSAQQFPDLHSELNLSSLELGDSALYFCASSPGLAGLEQYFGPGTRLTVT.

V usage is TRBV28 and J usage is TRBJ2-6, with 7 bases that match TRBD2. V shed 3 bases, J shed 0 bases, and the junction held 2 bases outside the gene matches. The CDR3 is 16 residues long. Germline assignment: CDR1 MDHEN and CDR2 SYDVKM. As DNA, the CDR3 is TGTGCCAGCAGTTTCGGGGGGTTCTCTGGGGCCAACGTCCTGACTTTC. Translation: CASSFGGFSGANVLTF.

The chain recombines TRBV29-1 with TRBJ1-2, with TRBD1 as a possible D gene (5 bases). CDR1 and CDR2 (germline): SQVTM, ANQGSEA. CDR3 size: 11 residues. V was pared by 6 bases and J by 6 bases, with 11 bases between. CDR3 bases: TGCAGCGTCAGATGGGGCGATGGCTACACCTTC. Translated: CSVRWGDGYTF.

The V gene is TRBV18, the J gene TRBJ1-6, with D perhaps matching TRBD1 (6 bases). V lost 2 bases and J 0 bases, leaving 11 bases between the germline ends. This CDR3 comprises 17 residues. Germline CDR1 is KGHSH and CDR2 is LQKENI. CDR3 DNA: TGTGCCAGCTCACCAGGACAGTCGAGCTCCTATAATTCACCCCTCCACTTT. It encodes CASSPGQSSSYNSPLHF.

Here the CDR3 DNA reads TGTGCCAGCAGCCCGCTACTAGACCGAGGCACAGATACGCAGTATTTT. As protein: CASSPLLDRGTDTQYF. The chain carries TRBV7-9 and TRBJ2-3, with a possible D match to TRBD2 (5 bases). V was shortened by 5 bases and J by 1 base, with 16 bases between the two germline ends. CDR1 and CDR2 from the germline V gene are SEHNR and FQNEAQ (reference sequence). The length of the CDR3 is 16 residues. Using reference TRBV7-9 and TRBJ2-3 for the parts outside the CDR3, the full variable domain is DTGVSQNPRHKITKRGQNVTFRCDPISEHNRLYWYRQTLGQGPEFLTYFQNEAQLEKSRLLSDRFSAERPKGSFSTLEIQRTEQGDSAMYLCASSPLLDRGTDTQYFGPGTRLTVL.

The rearrangement joins TRBV28 to TRBJ1-6; 7 bases are shared with TRBD1. In germline, CDR1 is MDHEN, CDR2 SYDVKM. Losses at the gene ends were 6 bases for V and 5 bases for J; bases not matched to a gene: 7. The CDR3 is made up of 15 amino acids. The chain's CDR3 is CASRPGQPDNSPLHF. CDR3 DNA sequence: TGTGCCAGCAGGCCGGGACAGCCAGATAATTCACCCCTCCACTTT.

This clone was counted a single time. As DNA, the CDR3 is TGTGCCAGCAGCGTAGCGGGAGGCGCCCATGAGCAGTTCTTC. This translates into CASSVAGGAHEQFF. The V gene is TRBV9, the J gene TRBJ2-1, with 7 bases lining up with TRBD2. V was clipped by 0 bases and J by 8 bases; unmatched bases: 5. This CDR3 is built from 14 residues. Germline CDR1 and CDR2: SGDLS and YYNGEE.

This chain joins TRBV5-4 and TRBJ2-2; TRBD2 matches at 9 bases. CDR1 SGHNT and CDR2 YYREEE come from the germline V gene (reference sequence). This CDR3 contains 16 residues. V shed 2 bases, J shed 7 bases, and the junction held 9 bases outside the gene matches. The CDR3 coding sequence is TGTGCCAGCAGCTTCTCGCTGGCGGGAGGGGACGGGGAGCTGTTTTTT. This gives the protein CASSFSLAGGDGELFF.

The chain employs TRBV4-1 and TRBJ1-1; D is perhaps TRBD1 (5 bases). Trimming shortened V by 0 bases and J by 0 bases, and 17 bases separated the two germline ends. The CDR3 is made up of 18 amino acids. Germline CDR1 and CDR2: MGHRA and YSYEKL. Here the CDR3 DNA reads TGCGCCAGCAGCCAAGAGAGACAGCTCGTTATTATGAACACTGAAGCTTTCTTT. Translated, it gives CASSQERQLVIMNTEAFF.

DNA of the CDR3: TGTGCCAGCAGCCAAGTGGGCTCAGGGGAGACCCAGTACTTC. Its translation: CASSQVGSGETQYF. This chain links TRBV4-2 with TRBJ2-5; tentative D call: TRBD1 (5 bases). This CDR3 is built from 14 residues. Trimming took 1 base from V and 5 from J, leaving 11 bases between them. The germline CDR1 and CDR2 sequences are LGHNA and YNFKEQ.

V usage is TRBV14 and J usage is TRBJ2-6; D not certain. The V gene's germline CDR1 is SGHDN and CDR2 FVKESK. The CDR3 consists of 17 residues. Trimming pared 4 bases from V and 0 bases from J, leaving 13 bases between. The CDR3 coding sequence is TGTGCCAGCAGCCGAGGAACCCGGATCTCTGGGGCCAACGTCCTGACTTTC. This translates into CASSRGTRISGANVLTF.

The rearrangement links TRBV18 to TRBJ1-1; D gene unclear. Germline V gene lookup returns CDR1 KGHSH and CDR2 LQKENI. Trimming took off 0 bases at V and 1 base at J, with 9 bases between the two ends. The CDR3 is 15 residues long. Here the CDR3 reads CASSPPGRANTEAFF. The CDR3 nucleotides are TGTGCCAGCTCACCACCGGGGAGGGCGAACACTGAAGCTTTCTTT.

The chain employs TRBV4-1 and TRBJ1-1, with D uncertain. Germline V gene sequence: CDR1 MGHRA, CDR2 YSYEKL. Trimming removed 0 bases from V and 0 bases from J, with 11 bases in between. This CDR3 comprises 16 residues. The CDR3 DNA reads as TGCGCCAGCAGCCAAGAGAGGGATTGGATGAACACTGAAGCTTTCTTT. Its translation is CASSQERDWMNTEAFF.

The rearrangement links TRBV7-2 to TRBJ2-2, with D tentatively TRBD2 (6 bases). Deletions cut 2 bases from V and 6 bases from J, with 10 bases between. The CDR3 length is 14 residues. Per germline, CDR1 SGHTA and CDR2 FQGNSA. The CDR3 region has the DNA TGTGCCAGCAGCTTAAATCCGGGGGCCGGGGAGCTGTTTTTT. Translation gives CASSLNPGAGELFF.

The CDR3 loop reads CASSPHGSSYEQYF. CDR3 coding DNA: TGTGCCAGCAGCCCCCACGGGTCCTCCTACGAGCAGTACTTC. The genes are TRBV7-9 and TRBJ2-7; D remains unclear. V gave up 5 bases and J gave up 0 bases, with 11 bases separating them. The germline V gene has CDR1 SEHNR and CDR2 FQNEAQ (reference sequence). The CDR3 consists of 14 residues.